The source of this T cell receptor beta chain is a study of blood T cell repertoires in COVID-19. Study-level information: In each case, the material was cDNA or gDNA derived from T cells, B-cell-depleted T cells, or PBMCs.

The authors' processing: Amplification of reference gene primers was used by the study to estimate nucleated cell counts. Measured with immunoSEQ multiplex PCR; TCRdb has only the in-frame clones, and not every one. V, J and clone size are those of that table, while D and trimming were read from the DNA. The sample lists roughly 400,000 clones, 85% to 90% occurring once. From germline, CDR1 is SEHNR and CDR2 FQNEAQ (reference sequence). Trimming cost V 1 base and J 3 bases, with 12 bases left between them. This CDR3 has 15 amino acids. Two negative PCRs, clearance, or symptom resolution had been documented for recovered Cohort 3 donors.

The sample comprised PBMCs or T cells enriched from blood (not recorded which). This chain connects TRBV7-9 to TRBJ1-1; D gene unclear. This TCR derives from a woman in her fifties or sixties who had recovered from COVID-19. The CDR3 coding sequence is TGTGCCAGCAGCTTAGGTGGTCTCGGGGACACTGAAGCTTTCTTT. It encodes CASSLGGLGDTEAFF.